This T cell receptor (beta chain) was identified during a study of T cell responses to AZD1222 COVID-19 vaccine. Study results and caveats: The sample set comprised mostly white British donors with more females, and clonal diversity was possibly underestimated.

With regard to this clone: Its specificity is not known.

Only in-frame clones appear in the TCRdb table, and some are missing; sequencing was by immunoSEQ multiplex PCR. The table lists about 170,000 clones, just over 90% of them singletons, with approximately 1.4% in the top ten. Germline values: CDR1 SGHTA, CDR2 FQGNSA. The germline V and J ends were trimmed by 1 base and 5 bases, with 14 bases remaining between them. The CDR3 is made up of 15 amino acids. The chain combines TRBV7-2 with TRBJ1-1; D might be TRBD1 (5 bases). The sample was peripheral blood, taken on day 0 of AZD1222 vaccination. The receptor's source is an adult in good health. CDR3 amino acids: CASSLVDLGGTEAFF. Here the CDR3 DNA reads TGTGCCAGCAGCTTAGTTGATTTGGGGGGGACTGAAGCTTTCTTT.